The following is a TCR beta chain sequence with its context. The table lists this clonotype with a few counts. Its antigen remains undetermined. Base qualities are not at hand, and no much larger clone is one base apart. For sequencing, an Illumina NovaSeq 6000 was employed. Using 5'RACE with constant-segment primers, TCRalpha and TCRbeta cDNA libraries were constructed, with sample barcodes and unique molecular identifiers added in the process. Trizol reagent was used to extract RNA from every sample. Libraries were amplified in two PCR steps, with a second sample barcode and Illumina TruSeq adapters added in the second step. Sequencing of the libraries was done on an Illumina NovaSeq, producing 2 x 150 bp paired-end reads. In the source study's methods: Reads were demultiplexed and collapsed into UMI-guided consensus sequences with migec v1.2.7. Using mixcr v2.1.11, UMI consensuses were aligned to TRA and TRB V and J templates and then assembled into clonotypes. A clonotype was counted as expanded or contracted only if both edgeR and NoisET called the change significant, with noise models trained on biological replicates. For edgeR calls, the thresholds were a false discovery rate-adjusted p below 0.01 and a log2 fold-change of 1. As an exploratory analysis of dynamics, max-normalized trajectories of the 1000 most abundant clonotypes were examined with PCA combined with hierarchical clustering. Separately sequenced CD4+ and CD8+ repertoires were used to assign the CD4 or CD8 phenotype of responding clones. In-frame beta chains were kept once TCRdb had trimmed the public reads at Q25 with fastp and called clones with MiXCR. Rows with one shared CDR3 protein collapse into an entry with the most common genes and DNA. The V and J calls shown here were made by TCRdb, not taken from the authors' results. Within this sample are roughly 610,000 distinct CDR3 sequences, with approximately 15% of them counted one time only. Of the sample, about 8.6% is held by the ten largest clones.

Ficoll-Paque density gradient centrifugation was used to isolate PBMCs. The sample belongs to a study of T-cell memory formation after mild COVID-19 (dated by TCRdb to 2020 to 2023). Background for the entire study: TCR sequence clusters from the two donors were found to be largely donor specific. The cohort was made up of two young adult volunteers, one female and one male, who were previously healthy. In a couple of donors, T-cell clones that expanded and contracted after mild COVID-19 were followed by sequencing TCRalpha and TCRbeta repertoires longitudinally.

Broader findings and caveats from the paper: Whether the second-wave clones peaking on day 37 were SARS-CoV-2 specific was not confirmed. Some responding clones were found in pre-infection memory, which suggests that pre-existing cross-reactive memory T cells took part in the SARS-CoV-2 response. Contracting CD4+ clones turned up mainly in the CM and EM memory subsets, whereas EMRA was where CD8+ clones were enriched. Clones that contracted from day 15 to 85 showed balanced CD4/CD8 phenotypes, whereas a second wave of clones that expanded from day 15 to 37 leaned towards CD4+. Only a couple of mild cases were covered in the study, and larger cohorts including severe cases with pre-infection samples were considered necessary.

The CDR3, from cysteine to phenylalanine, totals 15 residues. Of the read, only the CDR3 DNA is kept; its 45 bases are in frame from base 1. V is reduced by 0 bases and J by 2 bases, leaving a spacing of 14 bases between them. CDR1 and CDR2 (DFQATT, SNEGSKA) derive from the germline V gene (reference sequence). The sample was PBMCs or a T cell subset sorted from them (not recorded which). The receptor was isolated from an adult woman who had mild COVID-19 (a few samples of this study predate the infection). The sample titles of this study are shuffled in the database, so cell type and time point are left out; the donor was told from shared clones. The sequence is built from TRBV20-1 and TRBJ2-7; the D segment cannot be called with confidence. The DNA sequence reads TGCAGTGCTAGAGATCGTTATGGTTCTCCCTACGAGCAGTACTTC. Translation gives CSARDRYGSPYEQYF.